These 27 T cell receptor beta chains came from one sample sequenced in a study of cytomegalovirus exposure and HLA in healthy donors (dated by TCRdb to 2016 to 2017). The library was produced with the immunoSEQ multiplex PCR assay. The multiplex PCR relied on a mix of 60 forward primers for TCR Vbeta segments and 13 reverse primers for TCR Jbeta segments. TCRdb re-hosts the immuneACCESS table, in-frame sequences only. Its copies lack some clones; in the studies checked, an unresolved V gene accounts for under half of them, and the cause for the rest is not known. The sample has about 160,000 clones on record, roughly 80% of them singletons. The top ten clones comprise approximately 4.5% of the sample. The sample taken for sequencing was PBMCs. The source is a man aged 30-40 years in good health and CMV-seronegative.

This chain links TRBV7-2 with TRBJ2-1, with 8 bases matching TRBD2. Unmatched junction bases numbered 6, after V lost 3 bases and J lost 5 bases. Germline V lookup: CDR1 SGHTA, CDR2 FQGNSA. The CDR3 totals 15 residues. The DNA of the CDR3 is TGTGCCAGCAGCTTTGACGGGGGGGCCGACAATGAGCAGTTCTTC. This encodes CASSFDGGADNEQFF.

The V and J genes are TRBV5-4 and TRBJ2-1, with D perhaps TRBD1 or TRBD2 (5 bases each). Trimming pared 8 bases from V and 4 bases from J, leaving 16 bases between. From germline, CDR1 is SGHNT and CDR2 YYREEE (reference sequence). The CDR3 runs to 14 residues. The CDR3 region has the DNA TGTGCCAGTAGCGACAGTCCCATTTACAATGAGCAGTTCTTC. Translating gives CASSDSPIYNEQFF.

The gene calls are TRBV19 and TRBJ2-1; D is unclear. Per the germline V gene, CDR1 is LNHDA and CDR2 is SQIVND (reference sequence). The V gene lost 4 bases and the J gene lost 7 bases, with 11 bases spanning the gap. The CDR3 contains 13 residues. CDR3 loop: CASSTSIYNEQFF. CDR3 sequence (DNA): TGTGCCAGTAGTACGAGTATTTATAATGAGCAGTTCTTC.

This rearrangement joins TRBV28 to TRBJ1-4; TRBD1 matches at 7 bases. CDR1 and CDR2 from the germline V gene are MDHEN and SYDVKM. V shed 6 bases and J 8 bases; nucleotides not matched to a gene: 15. The CDR3 is 16 residues long. In DNA, the CDR3 is TGTGCCAGCAGCCCCCTTGGGACAGTGGTAGGCGAAAAACTGTTTTTT. It translates to CASSPLGTVVGEKLFF.

The V and J genes are TRBV4-2 and TRBJ1-3, with D hard to call. With 4 bases removed from V and 0 bases from J, the gap between germline ends came to 13 bases. Germline CDR1 reads LGHNA; CDR2 reads YNFKEQ. This CDR3 comprises 16 residues. The CDR3 protein is CASSPNVPGSGNTIYF. CDR3 coding DNA: TGTGCCAGCAGCCCCAATGTTCCAGGCTCTGGAAACACCATATATTTT.

The J gene is TRBJ2-2, the V gene TRBV4-1, with 9 bases that match TRBD2. Looked up from germline, CDR1 is MGHRA and CDR2 is YSYEKL. V trimming: 0 bases; J trimming: 0 bases; junction bases outside the gene matches: 2. The CDR3 sequence is 17 residues long. Here the CDR3 reads CASSQESGGSNTGELFF. The CDR3 nucleotides read TGCGCCAGCAGCCAAGAGAGCGGGGGGTCGAACACCGGGGAGCTGTTTTTT.

This clone was seen once. The rearrangement joins TRBV30 to TRBJ1-2, with unresolved D. The CDR3 has 13 residues. Germline values: CDR1 GTSNPN, CDR2 SVGIG (reference sequence). V was cut by 4 bases and J by 8 bases, with 17 bases left in between. The CDR3 region is CAWTKKRENGYTF. CDR3 nucleotide sequence: TGTGCCTGGACCAAAAAACGGGAAAACGGCTACACCTTC.

DNA for the CDR3: TGTGCCAGCAGCTGGACAGGGAACTCCTATGGCTACACCTTC. Translating it yields CASSWTGNSYGYTF. The V call is TRBV13, the J call TRBJ1-2, with 8 bases aligning to TRBD1. Germline V gives CDR1 PRHDT, CDR2 FYEKMQ (reference sequence). The CDR3 runs to 14 residues. V dropped 4 bases and J dropped 4; count of bases not matched to a gene: 5.

The chain carries TRBV19 and TRBJ2-3; 9 nucleotides line up with TRBD2. V dropped 7 bases and J dropped 6; count of bases not matched to a gene: 8. The germline V gene has CDR1 LNHDA and CDR2 SQIVND (reference sequence). This CDR3 is 14 amino acids long. This CDR3 reads CASNPGLASDTQYF. In DNA, the CDR3 is TGTGCCAGTAACCCGGGACTAGCATCGGATACGCAGTATTTT.

The chain recombines TRBV5-4 with TRBJ2-3, with D possibly TRBD2 on 6 matching bases. The germline V and J ends were trimmed by 7 bases and 2 bases, with 17 bases remaining between them. This CDR3 is 15 amino acids long. Germline assignment: CDR1 SGHNT and CDR2 YYREEE (reference sequence). CDR3: CASFEEGPLTDTQYF. The CDR3 DNA follows: TGTGCCAGCTTCGAGGAGGGGCCCCTCACAGATACGCAGTATTTT.

This chain links TRBV2 with TRBJ2-1; 9 nucleotides align to TRBD2. This CDR3 has 15 residues. CDR1 and CDR2 (germline): SNHLY, FYNNEI. V was pared by 7 bases and J by 5 bases, with 9 bases of the junction left unmatched. This chain's CDR3 is CASTPGLAGDNEQFF. The CDR3 nucleotides read TGTGCCAGCACCCCGGGACTAGCAGGGGACAATGAGCAGTTCTTC.

CDR3 loop: CASKPLTSSDEQYF. In nucleotides, the CDR3 is TGTGCCAGCAAGCCCCTGACTAGCTCTGACGAGCAGTACTTC. J is TRBJ2-7 and V is TRBV7-8; TRBD2 matches 7 bases. Trimming took 7 bases from V and 5 from J; bases not matched to a gene: 11. CDR3 length: 14 amino acids. CDR1 and CDR2 (germline): SGHVS, FQNEAQ.

CDR3 in DNA: TGCGCCAGCAGCCAAGACGACAGGGGTGACACTGAAGCTTTCTTT. Translated, it gives CASSQDDRGDTEAFF. The gene calls are TRBV4-3 and TRBJ1-1; 8 bases are shared with TRBD1. The germline CDR1 and CDR2 sequences are LGHNA and YSLEER. J was trimmed by 3 bases and V by 0 bases; bases with no gene match: 3. This CDR3 is 15 amino acids long.

This chain links TRBV28 with TRBJ2-3; D is ambiguous. Looked up from germline, CDR1 is MDHEN and CDR2 is SYDVKM. The CDR3 is 13 residues long. Deletions cut 6 bases from V and 5 bases from J, with 12 bases between. Here the CDR3 DNA reads TGTGCCAGCAGCCCTCCGATGAGAGATACGCAGTATTTT. Translation gives CASSPPMRDTQYF.

This chain joins TRBV19 and TRBJ1-5; 9 bases agree with TRBD1. Germline assignment: CDR1 LNHDA and CDR2 SQIVND (reference sequence). Trimming removed 4 bases from V and 6 bases from J; junction bases left unmatched: 10. This CDR3 spans 16 amino acids. The CDR3 coding sequence is TGTGCCAGTAGTACCAGCCCGGGACAGGGAGGTCAGCCCCAGCATTTT. Residues: CASSTSPGQGGQPQHF. Filled out from reference TRBV19 and TRBJ1-5, the complete variable domain reads DGGITQSPKYLFRKEGQNVTLSCEQNLNHDAMYWYRQDPGQGLRLIYYSQIVNDFQKGDIAEGYSVSREKKESFPLTVTSAQKNPTAFYLCASSTSPGQGGQPQHFGDGTRLSIL.

This chain joins TRBV28 and TRBJ2-5; no clear D. Germline V gene sequence: CDR1 MDHEN, CDR2 SYDVKM. The CDR3 contains 11 residues. Trimming stripped 5 bases from V and 3 bases from J, with 4 bases between. This chain's CDR3 is CASSPKETQYF. For the CDR3, the DNA is TGTGCCAGCAGTCCTAAAGAGACCCAGTACTTC.

This chain connects TRBV10-3 to TRBJ2-3; the match to TRBD1 covers 11 bases. V shed 2 bases, J shed 6 bases, and the junction held 4 bases outside the gene matches. From germline, CDR1 is ENHRY and CDR2 SYGVKD. The CDR3 has 15 amino acids. CDR3 nucleotide sequence: TGTGCCATCAGTGAGGGGACAGGGGGAGCCGATACGCAGTATTTT. Translating gives CAISEGTGGADTQYF.

In the case of this clone: Other DNA sequences in the sample encode the same CDR3. V usage is TRBV29-1 and J usage is TRBJ1-2; 7 bases agree with TRBD1. The CDR3 extends over 11 amino acids. Germline trimming cut 6 bases from V and 6 bases from J; bases unmatched to any gene: 4. The germline V gene has CDR1 SQVTM and CDR2 ANQGSEA. The DNA for the CDR3 is TGCAGCGTCTCAACAGGGGATGGCTACACCTTC. Amino acid sequence: CSVSTGDGYTF.

The rearrangement uses TRBV7-8 and TRBJ2-5, with D maybe TRBD2 (5 bases). CDR1 and CDR2 from the germline V gene are SGHVS and FQNEAQ. The CDR3 has 18 amino acids. The V end lost 4 bases, the J end lost 4 bases, and 25 bases lay between the germline ends. The CDR3 nucleotides read TGTGCCAGCAGCTCAGATAAGCTCGGGGTTAGCTGGGGAGAGACCCAGTACTTC. Translated, it gives CASSSDKLGVSWGETQYF. Filled out from reference TRBV7-8 and TRBJ2-5, the complete variable domain reads GAGVSQSPRYKVAKRGQDVALRCDPISGHVSLFWYQQALGQGPEFLTYFQNEAQLDKSGLPSDRFFAERPEGSVSTLKIQRTQQEDSAVYLCASSSDKLGVSWGETQYFGPGTRLLVL.

The sample holds one count of this clone. CDR3 protein: CASSLRSGSSYNEQFF. The CDR3 bases are TGCGCCAGCAGCTTACGTAGCGGGAGCTCCTACAATGAGCAGTTCTTC. This chain uses TRBV5-1 with TRBJ2-1; TRBD2 matches 9 bases. With 2 bases clipped from V and 0 bases from J, the junction kept 3 bases outside the gene matches. Germline loops: CDR1 SGHRS, CDR2 YFSETQ. CDR3 size: 16 residues.

This chain joins TRBV5-4 and TRBJ2-7; 11 bases are a match to TRBD2. The J segment lost 4 bases and the V segment lost 4 bases, leaving 10 bases of the junction unmatched. The V gene's germline CDR1 is SGHNT and CDR2 YYREEE (reference sequence). This CDR3 spans 16 amino acids. CDR3 residues: CASSLQRLAGGYEQYF. The CDR3 bases are TGTGCCAGCAGCCTCCAGCGGCTAGCGGGAGGATACGAGCAGTACTTC.

The chain employs TRBV9 and TRBJ2-6; 11 bases agree with TRBD1. V gave up 2 bases and J gave up 0 bases; unmatched junction bases: 4. The CDR3 contains 18 residues. Germline CDR1 is SGDLS and CDR2 is YYNGEE. The CDR3 reads CASSVPGQGGSGANVLTF. DNA of the CDR3: TGTGCCAGCAGCGTGCCGGGACAGGGGGGCTCTGGGGCCAACGTCCTGACTTTC.

V and J are TRBV29-1 and TRBJ2-3, with TRBD1 as a possible D gene (6 bases). The germline V gene has CDR1 SQVTM and CDR2 ANQGSEA. V dropped 4 bases and J dropped 4 bases, with 9 bases sitting between them. The CDR3 length is 12 residues. In DNA form, the CDR3 reads TGCAGCGTTGTTCAGGGGCCAGATACGCAGTATTTT. Its translation is CSVVQGPDTQYF.

The chain couples TRBV5-1 to TRBJ2-2; 7 bases map to TRBD1. Germline CDR1 is SGHRS and CDR2 is YFSETQ. This CDR3 region has 16 residues. The J segment lost 4 bases and the V segment lost 3 bases, leaving 9 bases of the junction unmatched. The CDR3: CASSSRQGGGTGELFF. DNA of the CDR3: TGCGCCAGCAGCTCACGACAGGGTGGCGGCACCGGGGAGCTGTTTTTT.

The J gene is TRBJ2-7, the V gene TRBV6-1; maybe TRBD1 (6 bases). CDR3 length: 14 residues. Germline loops: CDR1 MNHNS, CDR2 SASEGT. V shed 4 bases and J shed 5 bases, with 15 bases lying between them. The CDR3 loop is CASSGGQLWDEQYF. In DNA form, the CDR3 reads TGTGCCAGCAGTGGGGGGCAGCTATGGGACGAGCAGTACTTC.

This clone was seen only a few times. The J gene is TRBJ1-4, the V gene TRBV25-1; TRBD1 matches 7 bases. Germline lookup yields CDR1 MGHDK and CDR2 SYGVNS. CDR3 length: 16 amino acids. Losses at the gene ends were 5 bases for V and 0 bases for J; bases not matched to a gene: 6. CDR3 nucleotides: TGTGCCAGCAGTTCCGGGACAGCTGCAACTAATGAAAAACTGTTTTTT. Its translation: CASSSGTAATNEKLFF.

Concerning this clone: This sample includes further DNA sequences coding for the same CDR3. The gene calls are TRBV6-6 and TRBJ1-1; no reliable D call. There are 12 residues in the CDR3. V gave up 2 bases and J gave up 8 bases, with 9 bases separating them. The germline CDR1 and CDR2 sequences are MNHNY and SVGAGI (reference sequence). In DNA form, the CDR3 reads TGTGCCAGCAGTTACGAGGGAACCGAAGCTTTCTTT. Amino acids: CASSYEGTEAFF.